One sample yielded the 29 T cell receptor beta chains listed below, sequenced in a study of T cell responses to AZD1222 COVID-19 vaccine. Using immunoSEQ multiplex PCR, the repertoire was profiled, and TCRdb retains in-frame clones only, with some absent. In the table there are over 95,000 clones, approximately 93% of which are singletons. The sequences come from peripheral blood, collected 28 days after the second AZD1222 dose. These receptors were collected from an adult who received the AZD1222 COVID-19 vaccine.

J is TRBJ2-7 and V is TRBV2; D ambiguous. This CDR3 contains 12 residues. Trimming took off 7 bases at V and 3 bases at J, with 10 bases between the two ends. Germline lookup yields CDR1 SNHLY and CDR2 FYNNEI. The CDR3 sequence is CASTGQRYEQYF. The CDR3 region has the DNA TGTGCCAGCACCGGGCAACGCTACGAGCAGTACTTC.

This chain links TRBV7-2 with TRBJ2-1; D is unresolved. The CDR3 loop spans 15 amino acids. Trimming pared 5 bases from V and 0 bases from J, leaving 11 bases between. Germline V gene sequence: CDR1 SGHTA, CDR2 FQGNSA. CDR3 nucleotides: TGTGCCAGCAGCCCTGGCTTGCCCTCCTACAATGAGCAGTTCTTC. This encodes CASSPGLPSYNEQFF.

The chain employs TRBV7-6 and TRBJ2-2, with 10 bases lining up with TRBD1. V was clipped by 5 bases and J by 4 bases; unmatched bases: 4. CDR3 length: 15 amino acids. Germline values: CDR1 SGHVS, CDR2 FNYEAQ. CDR3 amino acids: CASSPGQGGTGELFF. The DNA for the CDR3 is TGTGCCAGCAGCCCCGGACAGGGGGGCACCGGGGAGCTGTTTTTT. The complete variable domain, with remaining parts taken from reference TRBV7-6 and TRBJ2-2, reads GAGVSQSPRYKVTKRGQDVALRCDPISGHVSLYWYRQALGQGPEFLTYFNYEAQQDKSGLPNDRFSAERPEGSISTLTIQRTEQRDSAMYRCASSPGQGGTGELFFGEGSRLTVL.

V and J are TRBV27 and TRBJ2-1, with TRBD2 matching 16 bases. The CDR3 is made up of 17 amino acids. Trimming cost V 2 bases and J 9 bases; bases outside gene matches: 7. The V gene's germline CDR1 is MNHEY and CDR2 SMNVEV (reference sequence). The CDR3 reads CASSLAMGLAGGGEQFF. For the CDR3, the DNA is TGTGCCAGCAGTTTAGCGATGGGACTAGCGGGAGGGGGTGAGCAGTTCTTC.

The chain carries TRBV9 and TRBJ1-6, with D perhaps matching TRBD1 (6 bases). The CDR3 extends over 16 amino acids. The germline V gene has CDR1 SGDLS and CDR2 YYNGEE. V shed 6 bases and J shed 7 bases, with 20 bases lying between them. CDR3 sequence reads: CASTLGSGTYNSPLHF. CDR3 bases: TGTGCCAGCACCCTTGGATCGGGGACATACAATTCACCCCTCCACTTT.

The rearrangement links TRBV19 to TRBJ1-1; 10 positions match TRBD1. Germline V gives CDR1 LNHDA, CDR2 SQIVND (reference sequence). The CDR3 is 13 residues long. V lost 7 bases to trimming and J lost 4 bases; unmatched junction nucleotides: 3. The DNA of the CDR3 is TGTGCCAGTACCCGGACAGGGGGCACTGAAGCTTTCTTT. Residues: CASTRTGGTEAFF.

CDR3 loop: CASKIREASYEQYF. The DNA of the CDR3 is TGTGCCAGCAAAATTCGGGAGGCCTCCTACGAGCAGTACTTC. The chain has TRBV11-2 and TRBJ2-7; TRBD2 aligns across 7 bases. Germline V lookup: CDR1 SGHAT, CDR2 FQNNGV. The CDR3 has 14 amino acids. J lost 0 bases, V lost 7 bases, and 6 bases had no gene match.

The rearrangement uses TRBV7-8 and TRBJ2-1; 9 bases match TRBD2. V trimming: 4 bases; J trimming: 5 bases; junction bases outside the gene matches: 9. CDR1 and CDR2 (germline): SGHVS, FQNEAQ. This CDR3 has 16 residues. CDR3 coding DNA: TGTGCCAGCAGCTCTATGGGGGCGGGAGGGGACAATGAGCAGTTCTTC. Protein sequence: CASSSMGAGGDNEQFF.

The chain carries TRBV28 and TRBJ1-2; D gene ambiguous. CDR1 and CDR2 (germline): MDHEN, SYDVKM. V shed 8 bases and J shed 5 bases, with 12 bases lying between them. The CDR3 loop spans 12 amino acids. The CDR3 reads CASAGLGYGYTF. The DNA for the CDR3 is TGTGCCAGCGCCGGGCTCGGGTATGGCTACACCTTC.

The table lists this clone with a count of one. The chain uses TRBV7-8 and TRBJ2-7; D remains ambiguous. In germline, CDR1 is SGHVS, CDR2 FQNEAQ. CDR3 length: 11 residues. The V gene lost 5 bases and the J gene lost 3 bases, with 5 bases spanning the gap. In DNA, the CDR3 is TGTGCCAGCAGCCGATTCTACGAGCAGTACTTC. Translated, it gives CASSRFYEQYF.

The chain is built from TRBV21-1 and TRBJ2-7; the D segment call TRBD2 is taken from the table without a DNA check. TRBV21-1 is a pseudogene. This CDR3 is built from 20 residues. The CDR3 nucleotides read TGTGCCAGCAGCAAAGTGGGGACTAGCGGGAGTAGGACCCGTCCCTACGAGCAGTACTTC. Translation gives CASSKVGTSGSRTRPYEQYF.

The chain recombines TRBV18 with TRBJ2-2; 7 bases fit TRBD2. The junction had 5 bases not matched to a gene; V was cut back by 0 bases and J by 1 base. Germline-derived CDR1 and CDR2 are KGHSH and LQKENI. The CDR3 loop spans 17 amino acids. This CDR3 reads CASSPPGVAGNTGELFF. The CDR3 nucleotides are TGTGCCAGCTCACCACCGGGGGTAGCGGGGAACACCGGGGAGCTGTTTTTT.

This chain links TRBV29-1 with TRBJ2-3, with no clear D. V gave up 1 base and J gave up 2 bases, with 19 bases separating them. Germline V gene lookup returns CDR1 SQVTM and CDR2 ANQGSEA. CDR3 length equals 17 residues. Here the CDR3 DNA reads TGCAGCGTTGAAGGGGTAGTCGTCCTAAGGGACACAGATACGCAGTATTTT. Translated: CSVEGVVVLRDTDTQYF.

This clone showed up just once. The rearrangement joins TRBV29-1 to TRBJ2-7, with a tentative D call TRBD1 (6 bases). The CDR3 runs to 15 residues. Trimming shortened V by 3 bases and J by 3 bases, and 18 bases separated the two germline ends. Germline V gives CDR1 SQVTM, CDR2 ANQGSEA. CDR3 bases: TGCAGCGTTGACGTTGGCCAGGGGACCAACTACGAGCAGTACTTC. Translating gives CSVDVGQGTNYEQYF.

The V and J genes are TRBV10-3 and TRBJ1-3; the D gene is possibly TRBD1 (6 bases). The V and J ends lost 2 bases and 2 bases respectively, with 10 bases between them. CDR1 is ENHRY and CDR2 is SYGVKD in the germline V gene. The CDR3 sequence is 15 residues long. The CDR3 nucleotides are TGTGCCATCAGTGAGCCGACAGGAGCTGGAAACACCATATATTTT. Encoded protein: CAISEPTGAGNTIYF.

In this sample, this clone turned up a few times. This sequence joins TRBV24-1 and TRBJ2-1, with 9 bases identical to TRBD1. V lost 5 bases to trimming and J lost 8 bases; unmatched junction nucleotides: 6. The germline V gene encodes CDR1 KGHDR and CDR2 SFDVKD. This CDR3 is 14 amino acids long. The CDR3 nucleotides read TGTGCCACCAGTGCGAGACAGGGGGTCCATGAGCAGTTCTTC. Protein: CATSARQGVHEQFF.

The chain links TRBV15 to TRBJ1-5, with D perhaps matching TRBD1 (6 bases). Trimming left V 4 bases short and J 5 bases short, with 15 bases between. The CDR3 extends over 15 amino acids. Germline V gives CDR1 LNHNV, CDR2 YYDKDF (reference sequence). Here the CDR3 DNA reads TGTGCCACCAGCACCTATAACAGGGACCATCAGCCCCAGCATTTT. This codes for CATSTYNRDHQPQHF. The full variable domain, with the rest looked up from reference TRBV15 and TRBJ1-5, is DAMVIQNPRYQVTQFGKPVTLSCSQTLNHNVMYWYQQKSSQAPKLLFHYYDKDFNNEADTPDNFQSRRPNTSFCFLDIRSPGLGDTAMYLCATSTYNRDHQPQHFGDGTRLSIL.

The chain recombines TRBV5-1 with TRBJ2-7, with 12 bases fitting TRBD2. The CDR3 runs to 15 residues. V shed 4 bases, J shed 2 bases, and the junction held 4 bases outside the gene matches. The germline V gene has CDR1 SGHRS and CDR2 YFSETQ. The DNA of the CDR3 is TGCGCCAGCAGCCTATCTAGCGGGAGGGCCTACGAGCAGTACTTC. It translates to CASSLSSGRAYEQYF. Using reference TRBV5-1 and TRBJ2-7 for the parts outside the CDR3, the full variable domain is KAGVTQTPRYLIKTRGQQVTLSCSPISGHRSVSWYQQTPGQGLQFLFEYFSETQRNKGNFPGRFSGRQFSNSRSEMNVSTLELGDSALYLCASSLSSGRAYEQYFGPGTRLTVT.

The chain joins TRBV5-5 to TRBJ2-7; D perhaps matches TRBD1 (7 bases). CDR1 SGHKS and CDR2 YYEKEE come from the germline V gene (reference sequence). This CDR3 is built from 14 residues. Trimming removed 4 bases from V and 9 bases from J, with 20 bases in between. CDR3 region: CASSPGGGPNRQYF. CDR3 sequence (DNA): TGTGCCAGCAGCCCTGGAGGGGGCCCCAATCGGCAGTACTTC.

The chain has TRBV4-1 and TRBJ1-4; TRBD1 agrees at 8 bases. The V gene's germline CDR1 is MGHRA and CDR2 YSYEKL. This CDR3 comprises 17 residues. The trim removed 2 bases at V and 0 bases at J, leaving 5 bases unmatched. CDR3 nucleotide sequence: TGCGCCAGCAGCCAACACAGGGGGTCCTCAACTAATGAAAAACTGTTTTTT. Translated, it gives CASSQHRGSSTNEKLFF.

This clone appeared a single time. The chain carries TRBV23-1 and TRBJ1-5; TRBD1 aligns across 7 bases. TRBV23-1 is flagged as an ORF with uncertain function. The V segment lost 4 bases and the J segment 3 bases; nucleotides outside the gene matches: 6. The CDR3 length is 15 residues. CDR3 sequence reads: CASSPPGQINQPQHF. CDR3 sequence (DNA): TGCGCCAGCAGTCCCCCGGGACAGATCAATCAGCCCCAGCATTTT.

J is TRBJ2-5 and V is TRBV10-1; D ambiguous. Per the germline V gene, CDR1 is WNHNN and CDR2 is SYGVQD (reference sequence). Trimming cost V 3 bases and J 2 bases, with 7 bases left between them. There are 13 residues in the CDR3. The CDR3 DNA sequence: TGCGCCAGCAGTGAAAACAGACAAGAGACCCAGTACTTC. It specifies CASSENRQETQYF.

J is TRBJ1-1 and V is TRBV5-1, with a weak D call TRBD1 (5 bases). V was clipped by 6 bases and J by 3 bases, with 15 bases between them. Germline V gives CDR1 SGHRS, CDR2 YFSETQ. CDR3 length: 14 residues. This CDR3 is CASKRGQGHTEAFF. The DNA of the CDR3 is TGCGCCAGCAAGCGTGGGCAGGGCCACACTGAAGCTTTCTTT.

V usage is TRBV11-3 and J usage is TRBJ2-2; D remains ambiguous. The CDR3 is 15 amino acids. Germline V lookup: CDR1 SGHNT, CDR2 YENEEA. V was clipped by 1 base and J by 6 bases, with 12 bases between them. DNA of the CDR3: TGTGCCAGCAGCTTAGGCCAGAGGTTCCCCGGGGAGCTGTTTTTT. Protein: CASSLGQRFPGELFF.

The chain recombines TRBV7-9 with TRBJ1-3; TRBD1 is a possible D gene (5 bases). This CDR3 has 14 amino acids. Trimming removed 5 bases at V and 2 bases at J, with 10 bases between. CDR1 and CDR2 from the germline V gene are SEHNR and FQNEAQ (reference sequence). CDR3 coding DNA: TGTGCCAGCAGCGCCGGGACGGCTGGAAACACCATATATTTT. Residues: CASSAGTAGNTIYF.

The chain combines TRBV7-9 with TRBJ2-7; 7 positions match TRBD1. The germline gives CDR1 SEHNR, CDR2 FQNEAQ (reference sequence). The V gene end was trimmed by 4 bases and the J gene end by 3 bases; junction bases not matched to a gene: 9. The CDR3 is 15 residues long. CDR3: CASSSMGQLSYEQYF. Written as DNA, the CDR3 is TGTGCCAGCAGCTCTATGGGACAGTTAAGCTACGAGCAGTACTTC.

This clone was observed once. V and J are TRBV19 and TRBJ2-1, with TRBD1 as a possible D gene (6 bases). Trimming stripped 5 bases from V and 7 bases from J, with 15 bases between. This CDR3 comprises 14 residues. The germline V gene encodes CDR1 LNHDA and CDR2 SQIVND (reference sequence). This CDR3 reads CASSVNFQGNEQFF. The DNA of the CDR3 is TGTGCCAGTAGTGTCAACTTCCAGGGGAATGAGCAGTTCTTC.

CDR3 loop: CASSLDSQGFLYGYTF. The CDR3 DNA is TGCGCCAGCAGCTTGGATTCCCAAGGATTTCTCTATGGCTACACCTTC. V gene TRBV5-1 combines with J gene TRBJ1-2, with D unresolved. V lost 0 bases to trimming and J lost 4 bases, with 16 bases between them. CDR1 is SGHRS, CDR2 YFSETQ, per germline. The CDR3 has 16 residues.

This clone occurred once. V usage is TRBV7-3 and J usage is TRBJ2-1; D is uncertain. From germline, CDR1 is SGHTA and CDR2 FQGTGA. This CDR3 is 13 amino acids long. Trimming took off 1 base at V and 8 bases at J, with 9 bases between the two ends. CDR3 bases: TGTGCCAGCAGCTTAAACCCAGGCTATGAGCAGTTCTTC. This encodes CASSLNPGYEQFF.